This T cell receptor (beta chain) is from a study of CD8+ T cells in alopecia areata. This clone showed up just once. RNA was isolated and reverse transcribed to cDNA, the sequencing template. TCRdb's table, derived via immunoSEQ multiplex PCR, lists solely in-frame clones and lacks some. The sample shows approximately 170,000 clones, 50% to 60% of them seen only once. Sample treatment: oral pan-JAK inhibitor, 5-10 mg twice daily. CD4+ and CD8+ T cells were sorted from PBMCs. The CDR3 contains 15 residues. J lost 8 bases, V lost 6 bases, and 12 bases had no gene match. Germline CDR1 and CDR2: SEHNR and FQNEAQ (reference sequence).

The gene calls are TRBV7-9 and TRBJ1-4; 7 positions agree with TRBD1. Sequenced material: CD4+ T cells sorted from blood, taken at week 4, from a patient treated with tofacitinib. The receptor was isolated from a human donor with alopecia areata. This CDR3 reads CASRRTGEQGEKLFF. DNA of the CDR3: TGTGCCAGCAGAAGAACAGGGGAACAAGGAGAAAAACTGTTTTTT. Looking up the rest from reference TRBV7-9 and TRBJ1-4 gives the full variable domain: DTGVSQNPRHKITKRGQNVTFRCDPISEHNRLYWYRQTLGQGPEFLTYFQNEAQLEKSRLLSDRFSAERPKGSFSTLEIQRTEQGDSAMYLCASRRTGEQGEKLFFGSGTQLSVL.